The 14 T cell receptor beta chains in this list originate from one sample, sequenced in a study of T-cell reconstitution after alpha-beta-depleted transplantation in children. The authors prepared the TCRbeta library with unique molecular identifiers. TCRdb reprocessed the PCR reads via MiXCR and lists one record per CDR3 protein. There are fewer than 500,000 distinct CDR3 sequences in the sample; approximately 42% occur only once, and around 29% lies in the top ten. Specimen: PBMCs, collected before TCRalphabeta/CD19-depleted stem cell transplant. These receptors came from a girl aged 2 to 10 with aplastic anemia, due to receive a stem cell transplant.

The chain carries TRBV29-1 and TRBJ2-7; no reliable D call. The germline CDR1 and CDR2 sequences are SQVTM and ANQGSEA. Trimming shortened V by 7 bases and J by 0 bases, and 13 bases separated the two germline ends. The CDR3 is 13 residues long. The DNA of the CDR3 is TGCAGCGCTTTTGGTGGAGCCTCCTACGAGCAGTACTTC. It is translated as CSAFGGASYEQYF.

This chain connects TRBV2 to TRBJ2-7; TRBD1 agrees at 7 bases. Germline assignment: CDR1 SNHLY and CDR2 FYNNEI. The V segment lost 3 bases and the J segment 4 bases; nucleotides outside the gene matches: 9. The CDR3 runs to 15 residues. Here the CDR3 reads CASSDRQGKVYEQYF. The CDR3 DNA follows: TGTGCCAGCAGTGACCGACAGGGAAAGGTATACGAGCAGTACTTC.

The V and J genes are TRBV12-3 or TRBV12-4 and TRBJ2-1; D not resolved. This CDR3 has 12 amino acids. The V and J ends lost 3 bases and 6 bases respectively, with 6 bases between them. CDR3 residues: CASSFPRNEQFF. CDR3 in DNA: TGTGCCAGCAGTTTTCCTCGCAATGAGCAGTTCTTC.

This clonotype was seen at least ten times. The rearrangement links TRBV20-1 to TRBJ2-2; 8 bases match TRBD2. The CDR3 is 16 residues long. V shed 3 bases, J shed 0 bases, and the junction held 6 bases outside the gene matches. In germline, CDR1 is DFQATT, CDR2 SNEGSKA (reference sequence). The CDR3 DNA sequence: TGCAGTGCTAGCCCCACGGGGGGGACGAACACCGGGGAGCTGTTTTTT. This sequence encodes CSASPTGGTNTGELFF.

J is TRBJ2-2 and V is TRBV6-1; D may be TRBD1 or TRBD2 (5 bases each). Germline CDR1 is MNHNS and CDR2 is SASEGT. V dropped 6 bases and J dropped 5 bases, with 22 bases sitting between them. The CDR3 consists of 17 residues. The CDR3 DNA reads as TGTGCCAGCAGCCCCCCGGGGCGGAGGTACCTTACCGGGGAGCTGTTTTTT. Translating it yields CASSPPGRRYLTGELFF.

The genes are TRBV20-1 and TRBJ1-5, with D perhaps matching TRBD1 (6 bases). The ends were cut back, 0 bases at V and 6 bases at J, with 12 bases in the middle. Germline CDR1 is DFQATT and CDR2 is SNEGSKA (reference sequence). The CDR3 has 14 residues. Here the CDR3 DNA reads TGCAGTGCTAGAGATCTGGGGGGCGGTCAGCCCCAGCATTTT. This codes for CSARDLGGGQPQHF.

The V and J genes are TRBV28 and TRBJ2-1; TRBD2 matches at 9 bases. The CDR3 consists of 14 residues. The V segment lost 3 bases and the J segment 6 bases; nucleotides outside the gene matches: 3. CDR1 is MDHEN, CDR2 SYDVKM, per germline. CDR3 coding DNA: TGTGCCAGCAGTTTCTCAGCGGGAGGCAATGAGCAGTTCTTC. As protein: CASSFSAGGNEQFF.

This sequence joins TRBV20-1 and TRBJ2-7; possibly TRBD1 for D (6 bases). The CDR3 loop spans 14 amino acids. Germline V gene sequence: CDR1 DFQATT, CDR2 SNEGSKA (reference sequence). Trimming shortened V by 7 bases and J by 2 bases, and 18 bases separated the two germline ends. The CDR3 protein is CSGRDNFLTYEQYF. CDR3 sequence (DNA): TGCAGTGGTCGGGACAACTTCCTTACCTACGAGCAGTACTTC.

The chain's CDR3 is CASTPGSNENIQYF. In DNA, the CDR3 is TGCGCCAGCACCCCAGGGAGTAACGAAAACATTCAGTACTTC. V usage is TRBV5-1 and J usage is TRBJ2-4, with D perhaps TRBD1 or TRBD2 (5 bases each). The CDR3 spans 14 residues. Per the germline V gene, CDR1 is SGHRS and CDR2 is YFSETQ. Trimming cost V 6 bases and J 5 bases, with 15 bases left between them.

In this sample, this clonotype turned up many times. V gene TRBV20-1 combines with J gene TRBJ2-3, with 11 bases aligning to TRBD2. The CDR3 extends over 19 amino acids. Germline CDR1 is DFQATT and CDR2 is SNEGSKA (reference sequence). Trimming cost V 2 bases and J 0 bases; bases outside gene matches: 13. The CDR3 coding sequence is TGCAGTGCTAGACTCATCGGGACTAGCGGACCTTTTAGCACAGATACGCAGTATTTT. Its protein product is CSARLIGTSGPFSTDTQYF.

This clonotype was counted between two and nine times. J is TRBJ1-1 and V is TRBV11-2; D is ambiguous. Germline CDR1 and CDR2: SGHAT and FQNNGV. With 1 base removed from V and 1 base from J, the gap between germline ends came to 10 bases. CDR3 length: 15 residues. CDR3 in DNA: TGTGCCAGCAGCTTAGTCCCCGGGCAGAACACTGAAGCTTTCTTT. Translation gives CASSLVPGQNTEAFF.

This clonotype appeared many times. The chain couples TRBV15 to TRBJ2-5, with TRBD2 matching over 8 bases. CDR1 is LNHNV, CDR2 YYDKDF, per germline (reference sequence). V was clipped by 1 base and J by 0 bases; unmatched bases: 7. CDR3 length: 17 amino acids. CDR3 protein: CATSRGGSGNNQETQYF. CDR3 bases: TGTGCCACCAGCAGAGGTGGTAGCGGGAACAACCAAGAGACCCAGTACTTC.

This CDR3 is CASSPRDRGGEFF. CDR3 bases: TGCGCCAGCAGTCCGAGGGACAGGGGGGGGGAGTTCTTC. The V gene is TRBV5-1, the J gene TRBJ2-1, with TRBD1 identical over 11 bases. J was trimmed by 14 bases and V by 5 bases; bases with no gene match: 9. In germline, CDR1 is SGHRS, CDR2 YFSETQ. This CDR3 has 13 amino acids.

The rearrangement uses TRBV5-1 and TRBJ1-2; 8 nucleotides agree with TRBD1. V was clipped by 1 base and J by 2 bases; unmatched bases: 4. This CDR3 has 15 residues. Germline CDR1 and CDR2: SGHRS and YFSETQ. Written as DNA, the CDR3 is TGCGCCAGCAGCTTGAATCCAGGGGGCAACTATGGCTACACCTTC. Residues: CASSLNPGGNYGYTF.